This note documents a single T cell receptor beta chain sequence. Its matching antigen is unknown. Individual cDNA molecules each carried unique molecular identifiers attached by the library. TCRdb reprocessed the RACE reads via MiXCR and lists one record per CDR3 protein. The sample carries 90,000 to 140,000 distinct CDR3 sequences, less than 40% recorded once. The time point is: patch test 3, about 24 weeks after DPC sensitization. As for treatment: therapeutic diphenylcyclopropenone sensitization with weekly scalp DPC. Non-pregnant alopecia patients aged 18 to 70, suitable for DPC therapy. Total RNA was extracted from unfractionated whole blood. This record comes from a study of human T cells and chemical hapten exposure. Findings and limits, study-wide: Clustering by CDR3 similarity yielded significantly more large clusters from expanded TCRs than controls.

This sequence originates from a man aged 35 to 55 with alopecia areata. Some clones in this sample may be carry-over from other donors' samples. Sequenced here: whole blood, sampled in connection with sensitization to the hapten diphenylcyclopropenone (DPC).

The CDR3 region has the DNA TGTGCCAGCAGCGTAGTTAGTGAGCGGGAGATACTGTTCTTC. Translating gives CASSVVSEREILFF. The chain carries TRBV9 and TRBJ2-1, with 8 bases that match TRBD2. Germline CDR1 SGDLS, CDR2 YYNGEE. CDR3 length equals 14 residues. V trimming: 0 bases; J trimming: 15 bases; junction bases outside the gene matches: 11.